The entry that follows covers one TCR beta chain sequence. There is no known antigen for this receptor. There are no base qualities to consult, and no much larger clone falls within one base. Using the deep immunoSEQ assay, TCR CDR3 regions were amplified from genomic DNA by multiplex PCR. Extracted genomic DNA from each cell subset was spread evenly across all wells of several immunoSEQ 96-well plates, with each plate serving as a replicate. For sorted subsets, 200 to 250 ng genomic DNA, equal to 30,000 to 35,000 T cell genomes, was loaded into each replicate PCR. Purified libraries were measured with a Qubit 3.0 fluorometer, size-checked on a Bioanalyzer 2100, and measured again with the KAPA Library Quantification kit. A separate single-read 150-cycle Illumina NextSeq 550 flow cell was used to sequence each immunoSEQ 96-well plate. On the study's bioinformatics: Because the immunoSEQ output held only junctional sequences and lacked quality scores, the filtering could not match the filtering applied to full-length reads. Sequences were annotated with PyIR, a Python wrapper for IgBLAST v1.9, using IMGT germline references to assign V/J genes and CDR3. Reads with weak V/J assignments (E-value above 1e-6), missing CDR3, stop codons, out-of-frame junctions, or ambiguous translated residues were removed. V3J clonotypes were defined by identical inferred V gene, J gene, and CDR3 amino acid sequence. Percentage overlap between repertoires was calculated by dividing the number of shared unique clonotypes by the size of the smaller repertoire. Repertoire richness was assessed with RTK rarefaction, the Chao1 estimator, and Recon v2.1 estimates of unobserved clonotypes. OLGA was used to compute generation probabilities for all TCRbeta clonotypes that the gDNA method yielded from a handful of donors. TCRdb obtained this table from immuneACCESS and retained in-frame rearrangements with V and J assigned. These tables miss some clones; where compared with another copy, unresolved V genes account for less than half of the shortfall, and the remainder is unexplained. D and trimming come from the DNA, and the V and J calls and clone size come from that table. Counted in this sample were over a million clones; approximately 96% of them appeared once. The ten largest make up more than 0.9% of the sample.

The CDR3 measures 13 amino acids from cysteine to phenylalanine. Only the CDR3 portion is preserved as DNA: 39 bases, with reading frame beginning at the first base. The germline V gene yields SGHVS for CDR1 and FQNEAQ for CDR2. Trimming at the junction amounts to 8 bases on V and 2 bases on J, and the germline ends lie 12 bases apart. The entry originates in a study of shared clonotypes between healthy human individuals (dated by TCRdb to 2020 to 2022). With regard to the full study: The cohort comprised a couple of women and a few men aged 18 to 49 years. For each donor, three plates each were used for CD4 naive and CD4 memory, two plates were used for CD8 naive, and one plate was used for CD8 memory. Blood TCR repertoires of about 5 healthy adults were deeply sequenced to estimate repertoire size and the extent of clonotype sharing between individuals. To increase sequencing depth and limit assay-specific biases, TCR repertoire library preparation and sequencing were carried out by different laboratories using diverse techniques. Each donor's leukapheresis produced roughly between roughly 0.85 and 9.5 billion PBMCs.

Healthy HIV-negative adults with no recently reported acute infections or vaccinations were included as donors. All donors were Caucasian adults living in Nashville, Tennessee, USA. Magnetic negative selection was used to enrich CD4+ T cells, after which naive cells were positively selected on CD45RA and the negative fraction became the memory subset. After blood collection by leukapheresis, PBMCs were isolated using Ficoll-Histopaque density gradient centrifugation and then cryopreserved in the vapor phase of liquid nitrogen. Purity and quantity of every magnetically sorted T cell population were checked by analytical flow cytometry. Genomic DNA was isolated from each sorted fraction and quantified by UV absorbance on a Nanodrop 2000c. Study-wide conclusions, independent of this receptor: The small number of donors limited the genetic and exposure-history diversity represented. Clonotypes shared by all four sorted-subset donors showed higher generation probabilities than non-shared clonotypes. Larger estimated clonotype richness was generally found for naive subsets than for memory subsets. Pairwise subsampling led to the expectation that sequencing depth would affect the degree of clonotype sharing among donors. Incomplete sequencing was indicated by rarefaction of sorted-subset datasets, despite the large sequencing depth. About 5% of naive CD4, 3.5% of naive CD8, approximately 2.2% of memory CD4, and around 0.42% of memory CD8 clonotypes were shared across four donors. Sampling was restricted to blood, and TCR repertoires in tissue are likely to differ from TCR repertoires in blood.

This chain is built from TRBV7-8 and TRBJ1-1, with the D gene not clear enough to name. Sequencing input: naive CD4+ T cells sorted from blood. This specimen's cell subset or site label, interpreted: CD45RA+ positively selected. This TCR came from a man aged 30 to 45 in good health. The DNA is TGTGCCAGCCACCAGCCAACTAACACTGAAGCTTTCTTT. Translated, it reads CASHQPTNTEAFF.